The present TCR beta chain was sequenced within a study of blood T cell repertoires in COVID-19. Study in general: COVID-19 samples collected from the United States, Italy and Spain covered acute and convalescent phases. PBMCs, B-cell-depleted T cells, or T cells provided the cDNA or gDNA that made up the material.

Participants came from about 24 US areas, aged about 18 to 89 years. Source study methods: Estimates of nucleated cell counts were drawn from the amplification of reference gene primers. Clones were sequenced by immunoSEQ multiplex PCR, and TCRdb holds only the in-frame ones, with some missing. That table furnishes V, J and clone size, whereas the DNA furnished D and trimming. The sample contains 250,000 to 300,000 clones, approximately 91% of which appear only once. Germline values: CDR1 MDHEN, CDR2 SYDVKM. This CDR3 spans 14 amino acids. Trimming removed 3 bases at V and 4 bases at J, with 10 bases between. Only a few counts were recorded for this clone.

This sequence originates from a woman aged 40 to 55 with acute COVID-19. The sequencing sample was made of PBMCs or T cells enriched from blood (not recorded which). This chain joins TRBV28 and TRBJ1-5; tentatively, D is TRBD1 (5 bases). The CDR3 here is CASSFKQENQPQHF. For the CDR3, the DNA is TGTGCCAGCAGTTTTAAACAGGAAAATCAGCCCCAGCATTTT. Full variable domain (remainder filled in from reference TRBV28 and TRBJ1-5): DVKVTQSSRYLVKRTGEKVFLECVQDMDHENMFWYRQDPGLGLRLIYFSYDVKMKEKGDIPEGYSVSREKKERFSLILESASTNQTSMYLCASSFKQENQPQHFGDGTRLSIL.